The rows below give T cell receptor beta chains drawn from one sample of a study of identical twins. A single record per CDR3 protein comes from TCRdb applying MiXCR to the 5' RACE reads. The table shows about 220,000 distinct CDR3 sequences, with 6.5% occurring only once. The data were also submitted as part of a second study, on T cells expressing NK-cell markers.

The sample was CD8+ T cells sorted from blood. All receptors come from a woman aged 18-30 years in good health. The CDR3 runs from the conserved cysteine through the conserved F or W. Each record gives: clone size, V gene, J gene, D gene, CDR3 DNA, CDR3 protein. D genes are given only for firm matches. Expanded clones are given a class, and other clones once, few, many or no size at all.

>many|TRBV12-3/TRBV12-4|TRBJ1-1|NA
TGTGCCAGCAGCCCGGGCACCTCAAACACTGAAGCTTTCTTT
CASSPGTSNTEAFF
>many|TRBV7-9|TRBJ1-5|TRBD1
TGTGCCAGCACCTACACTGTAGACAGGGCCGATCAGCCCCAGCATTTT
CASTYTVDRADQPQHF
>few|TRBV29-1|TRBJ2-7|TRBD1
TGCAGCGGCACAGGGGGTCGCGAGCAGTACTTC
CSGTGGREQYF
>many|TRBV7-8|TRBJ2-2|TRBD1
TGTGCCAGCAGGGATGACAGGGGGGACACCGGGGAGCTGTTTTTT
CASRDDRGDTGELFF
>NA|TRBV6-2/TRBV6-3|TRBJ2-3|NA
TGTGCCAGCGAGGAAGGGACGGGACTCCGCACAGATACGCAGTATTTT
CASEEGTGLRTDTQYF
>many|TRBV12-3/TRBV12-4|TRBJ2-5|TRBD2
TGTGCCAGCAGTCCGGGACTAGCCCAAGAGACCCAGTACTTC
CASSPGLAQETQYF
>many|TRBV3-1|TRBJ1-1|NA
TGTGCCAGCAGCCAAGAGGCTTCCTCCATAAACACTGAAGCTTTCTTT
CASSQEASSINTEAFF
>NA|TRBV6-1|TRBJ2-7|NA
TGTGCCAGCAGTCCTGCGGCTAGCAGCTCCTACGAGCAGTACTTC
CASSPAASSSYEQYF
>many|TRBV4-1|TRBJ2-3|TRBD2
TGCGCCAGCAGCCCCCAGGGCGGAAGCGGGGGTGCAGATACGCAGTATTTT
CASSPQGGSGGADTQYF
>many|TRBV14|TRBJ2-2|NA
TGTGCCAGCAGCCAAGATTTGGCCCGACAGAACACCGGGGAGCTGTTTTTT
CASSQDLARQNTGELFF
>many|TRBV5-1|TRBJ2-7|TRBD1
TGCGCCAGCAGCAAGGGGACAGGGGGCTACGAGCAGTACTTC
CASSKGTGGYEQYF
>many|TRBV20-1|TRBJ1-3|NA
TGCAGTGCTTATACTGGGTCTGGAAACACCATATATTTT
CSAYTGSGNTIYF
>many|TRBV5-1|TRBJ2-7|NA
TGCGCCAGCAGCTTGATTGGGGTTAAGTACGAGCAGTACTTC
CASSLIGVKYEQYF
>few|TRBV10-2|TRBJ1-5|NA
TGCGCCAGCAGTGAGTCTAACCCTCGCAATCAGCCCCAGCATTTT
CASSESNPRNQPQHF
>few|TRBV20-1|TRBJ2-7|NA
TGCAGTGCTAGAGATAGGACGGGCTCCTACGAGCAGTACTTC
CSARDRTGSYEQYF
>few|TRBV11-2|TRBJ2-3|TRBD1
TGTGCCAGCAGCTTGACAGGGGGTTGGGATACGCAGTATTTT
CASSLTGGWDTQYF
>NA|TRBV7-9|TRBJ2-3|TRBD2
TGTGCCAGCAGCTTCAGCGGGGGCCTCACAGATACGCAGTATTTT
CASSFSGGLTDTQYF
>many|TRBV12-3/TRBV12-4|TRBJ1-5|NA
TGTGCCAGCAGTTTTAGTTTGAACCAGCCCCAGCATTTT
CASSFSLNQPQHF
>NA|TRBV12-3/TRBV12-4|TRBJ2-1|NA
TGTGCCAGCAGCCCACCAGCAGCGGTCTCCTACAATGAGCAGTTCTTC
CASSPPAAVSYNEQFF
>few|TRBV7-8|TRBJ2-7|TRBD1
TGTGCCAGCAGTGATACAGGGGAAGTATACGAGCAGTACTTC
CASSDTGEVYEQYF
>NA|TRBV7-2|TRBJ2-2|NA
TGTGCCAGCAGAGGGGCCAAACCCAACGGGGAGCTGTTTTTT
CASRGAKPNGELFF
>few|TRBV7-9|TRBJ2-2|TRBD2
TGTGCCAGCAGCGCCACTAGCGGGATGAACACCGGGGAGCTGTTTTTT
CASSATSGMNTGELFF
>few|TRBV20-1|TRBJ1-1|NA
TGCAGTGCCGACCCTGAGGGAACTGAAGCTTTCTTT
CSADPEGTEAFF
>few|TRBV20-1|TRBJ2-7|NA
TGCAGTGCCCCGACGGGGAACGAGCAGTACTTC
CSAPTGNEQYF
>many|TRBV9|TRBJ2-3|NA
TGTGCCAGCAGCGTAAGAAGAGACTCTAGCACAGATACGCAGTATTTT
CASSVRRDSSTDTQYF
>few|TRBV5-5|TRBJ2-3|NA
TGTGCCAGCAGCTTGGTGGCACTTTACAGCACAGATACGCAGTATTTT
CASSLVALYSTDTQYF
>NA|TRBV6-5|TRBJ1-4|NA
TGTGCCAGCAGTTACGGCAGCGAAACAACTAATGAAAAACTGTTTTTT
CASSYGSETTNEKLFF
>many|TRBV7-8|TRBJ2-2|NA
TGTGCCAGCAGCTACAACGGGGAGCTGTTTTTT
CASSYNGELFF
>many|TRBV14|TRBJ2-1|NA
TGTGCCAGCAGCGAAACGGTGGGCTTCGACAATGAGCAGTTCTTC
CASSETVGFDNEQFF
>many|TRBV12-3/TRBV12-4|TRBJ2-3|TRBD2
TGTGCCAGCGGACTAGCGGGAGAGGATACGCAGTATTTT
CASGLAGEDTQYF
>many|TRBV9|TRBJ1-6|TRBD1
TGTGCCAGCAGGACAGGGCTTTCACCCCTCCACTTT
CASRTGLSPLHF
>few|TRBV20-1|TRBJ1-2|TRBD1
TGCAGTGCTAGTGCCTCGTGGGGACAGGGGGCGGATGGCTACACCTTC
CSASASWGQGADGYTF
>few|TRBV21-1|TRBJ1-5|NA
TGTGCCAGCAGCAAAACAGGGAGGTCGCAGCCCCAGCATTTT
CASSKTGRSQPQHF
>many|TRBV10-3|TRBJ2-7|NA
TGTGCCATCAGTGAGGCGTCCTACGAGCAGTACTTC
CAISEASYEQYF
>few|TRBV20-1|TRBJ1-6|TRBD1
TGCAGTGCTAGAGCGGCGACAGGGGTAAGGAGCGATTCACCCCTCCACTTT
CSARAATGVRSDSPLHF
>medium-sized|TRBV4-3|TRBJ2-1|NA
TGCGCCAGCAGCCTTGATGGCAGTGAGCAGTTCTTC
CASSLDGSEQFF
>NA|TRBV4-2|TRBJ2-1|TRBD1
TGTGCCAGCAGCCAGGATCCGGGACAGGGGGCGCAGTTTGAGCAGTTCTTC
CASSQDPGQGAQFEQFF
>few|TRBV6-5|TRBJ1-1|NA
TGTGCCAGCAGTGAAGGTCTCGGAGCTTTCTTT
CASSEGLGAFF
>NA|TRBV12-2|TRBJ1-2|NA
TGTGCAAGTCGCTTACGAGACGGAGCTAACTATGGCTACACCTTC
CASRLRDGANYGYTF
>few|TRBV3-1|TRBJ1-1|NA
TGTGCCAGCACCCGGACCAGAGGGTTGAACACTGAAGCTTTCTTT
CASTRTRGLNTEAFF
>few|TRBV12-3/TRBV12-4|TRBJ2-5|TRBD2
TGTGCCAGCAGTCTAGCGGGTAGCTCCGGTGAGACCCAGTACTTC
CASSLAGSSGETQYF
>few|TRBV29-1|TRBJ2-1|NA
TGCAGCGTTGAAGGGCTCGAGGGCGGACTTGCCAATGAGCAGTTCTTC
CSVEGLEGGLANEQFF
>many|TRBV12-3/TRBV12-4|TRBJ2-7|TRBD2
TGTGCCAGCAGGGGAGGGAGGGAGGTCGAGCAGTACTTC
CASRGGREVEQYF
>few|TRBV2|TRBJ2-2|TRBD1
TGTGCCAGCAGTGAATGGGGACAGGGGCAACTAACCGGGGAGCTGTTTTTT
CASSEWGQGQLTGELFF
>NA|TRBV4-2|TRBJ1-1|NA
TGTGCCAGCAGACACGGGACTGAAGCTTTCTTT
CASRHGTEAFF
>few|TRBV10-3|TRBJ2-1|TRBD2
TGTGCCATCAGTGAGTCCCTAGCGGGGACCACCTCTAGCGATGAGCAGTTCTTC
CAISESLAGTTSSDEQFF
>NA|TRBV27|TRBJ2-7|TRBD2
TGTGCCAGCAGGGCGGGAGGGACCTACGAGCAGTACTTC
CASRAGGTYEQYF
>many|TRBV7-6|TRBJ2-5|NA
TGTGCCAGCAGCTTAGTGGGGTCATCCAAAGAGACCCAGTACTTC
CASSLVGSSKETQYF
>few|TRBV30|TRBJ1-1|NA
TGTGCCTGGAGCGGGACCGCTACCCCCACTGAAGCTTTCTTT
CAWSGTATPTEAFF
>few|TRBV12-3/TRBV12-4|TRBJ1-5|TRBD1
TGTGCCAGCAGTTTTTCTTATTTATCCCGGGACAGGAGCAATCAGCCCCAGCATTTT
CASSFSYLSRDRSNQPQHF
>NA|TRBV18|TRBJ2-1|NA
TGTGCCAGCTCACCCGCGACAGAAGGGGATGAGCAGTTCTTC
CASSPATEGDEQFF
>few|TRBV5-5|TRBJ2-3|TRBD2
TGTGCCAGCAGCTTGGAACTAGCGGAAAAGGATACGCAGTATTTT
CASSLELAEKDTQYF